These T cell receptor beta chains were read from a single sample in a study of OX40 agonist ivuxolimab in advanced cancers. The repertoire was sequenced with immunoSEQ multiplex PCR; TCRdb's copy has only in-frame clones and lacks some. Of some 70,000 clones in the sample, under 85% were seen once. The sample was CD4+ or CD8+ T cells sorted from blood, taken in a trial of the OX40 agonist ivuxolimab. These receptors all stem from an adult with an advanced solid tumor such as melanoma, head and neck, liver or kidney cancer. Both conserved end residues are part of each CDR3. The D gene is left open where the match is weak. Expanded clones get a size class; other rows say once, few or many, or leave the size out.

CDR3nt	CDR3aa	d_gene	j_gene	v_gene	abundance
TGCGCCAGCAGCCAACCCAGGGGGCTAGGAGGCTACACCTTC	CASSQPRGLGGYTF	TRBD1	TRBJ1-2	TRBV4-1	.
TGTGCCAGCAGCGCAGAGTTGGAGAACACTGAAGCTTTCTTT	CASSAELENTEAFF	.	TRBJ1-1	TRBV11-3	.
TGTGCCAGCAGCTTAGAGAGTGGCCAGTTTAACACTGAAGCTTTCTTT	CASSLESGQFNTEAFF	.	TRBJ1-1	TRBV7-9	once
TGTGCCAGCAGCGTAGCCGACTGGGTGCGTTACAATGAGCAGTTCTTC	CASSVADWVRYNEQFF	.	TRBJ2-1	TRBV9	.
TGTGCCAGCAGCTTAGGTGGTTGGCAACCTTATGGCTACACCTTC	CASSLGGWQPYGYTF	.	TRBJ1-2	TRBV11-2	.
TGTGCCAGCAGCTATAAAGGGGACAGTAACTATGGCTACACCTTC	CASSYKGDSNYGYTF	TRBD1	TRBJ1-2	TRBV5-6	.
TGTGCCAGCAGCTTAGCCAATGGGGGGACTAGCGGGACCCTCTATACGCAGTATTTT	CASSLANGGTSGTLYTQYF	TRBD2	TRBJ2-3	TRBV7-6	few
TGTGCCAGCCGAGGGGGATTAAATTCACCCCTCCACTTT	CASRGGLNSPLHF	.	TRBJ1-6	TRBV18	.
TGTGCCAGCAGTTTTGGACAGGCCTATGGCTACACCTTC	CASSFGQAYGYTF	TRBD1	TRBJ1-2	TRBV28	.
TGCGCCAGCAGCTTAGGTACGGCGGGCGAGCAGTACTTC	CASSLGTAGEQYF	.	TRBJ2-7	TRBV4-1	.
TGTGCCAGCAGTGAAGGCCAGAGCCTGAGCGATGAGCAGTTCTTC	CASSEGQSLSDEQFF	.	TRBJ2-1	TRBV6-1	few
TGCAGCGTTGACAGGGGTTACGAGCAGTACTTC	CSVDRGYEQYF	.	TRBJ2-7	TRBV29-1	.
TGTGCCAGCAGTGTCACCCCCCTGAGGGACGATTCCTCTGGAAACACCATATATTTT	CASSVTPLRDDSSGNTIYF	.	TRBJ1-3	TRBV6-1	.
TGTGCCACGAACCCCCAGGGTTGGAATTCACCCCTCCACTTT	CATNPQGWNSPLHF	.	TRBJ1-6	TRBV6-5	.
TGTGCCAGCAGTGAAGAGGGTGGTGGTGAAGCTTTCTTT	CASSEEGGGEAFF	.	TRBJ1-1	TRBV6-4	few
TGTGCCAGCAGCTTAGTCAGGGTGGCGGAGAATCAGCCCCAGCATTTT	CASSLVRVAENQPQHF	.	TRBJ1-5	TRBV7-9	.
TGTGCCTTATCGGGGCAGATGAACACTGAAGCTTTCTTT	CALSGQMNTEAFF	.	TRBJ1-1	TRBV30	.
TGTGCCAGCAGCGTAAGCGGTATGGAGACCCAGTACTTC	CASSVSGMETQYF	.	TRBJ2-5	TRBV9	.
TGTGCCAGCTCACCTTTGGACAGGCCCGGCTATGGCTACACCTTC	CASSPLDRPGYGYTF	TRBD1	TRBJ1-2	TRBV18	.
TGTGCCAGCAGCTTAGCCGGGGGGCTAATGGAGACCCAGTACTTC	CASSLAGGLMETQYF	.	TRBJ2-5	TRBV7-9	.
TGCGCCAGCAGCCCTGACAGGGGAGACAATCAGCCCCAGCATTTT	CASSPDRGDNQPQHF	TRBD1	TRBJ1-5	TRBV5-1	.
TGTGCCAGCAGCTTACCTACCTTTGCGGGGCGCTACAATGAGCAGTTCTTC	CASSLPTFAGRYNEQFF	.	TRBJ2-1	TRBV7-2	.
TGTGCCAGCAGCCTGGGACTAGCGGGAAGCACAGATACGCAGTATTTT	CASSLGLAGSTDTQYF	TRBD2	TRBJ2-3	TRBV27	few
TGTGCCAGTAGTATCCAGGGACAGATGAATCAGCCCCAGCATTTT	CASSIQGQMNQPQHF	TRBD1	TRBJ1-5	TRBV19	.
TGCGCCAGCAGTGGACAGACGAACACTGAAGCTTTCTTT	CASSGQTNTEAFF	.	TRBJ1-1	TRBV10-2	.
TGTGCCAGCAGCCGGGACATTAGCAATCAGCCCCAGCATTTT	CASSRDISNQPQHF	.	TRBJ1-5	TRBV7-9	.
TGTGCCAGCAGTTCCCAAACAGGCTACACCTTC	CASSSQTGYTF	.	TRBJ1-2	TRBV28	.
TGCGCCAGCAGCCGGGCCATGAACACTGAAGCTTTCTTT	CASSRAMNTEAFF	.	TRBJ1-1	TRBV4-3	.
TGTGCCAGCAGAGGGGACAGCTACAATGAGCAGTTCTTC	CASRGDSYNEQFF	TRBD1	TRBJ2-1	TRBV6-1	.